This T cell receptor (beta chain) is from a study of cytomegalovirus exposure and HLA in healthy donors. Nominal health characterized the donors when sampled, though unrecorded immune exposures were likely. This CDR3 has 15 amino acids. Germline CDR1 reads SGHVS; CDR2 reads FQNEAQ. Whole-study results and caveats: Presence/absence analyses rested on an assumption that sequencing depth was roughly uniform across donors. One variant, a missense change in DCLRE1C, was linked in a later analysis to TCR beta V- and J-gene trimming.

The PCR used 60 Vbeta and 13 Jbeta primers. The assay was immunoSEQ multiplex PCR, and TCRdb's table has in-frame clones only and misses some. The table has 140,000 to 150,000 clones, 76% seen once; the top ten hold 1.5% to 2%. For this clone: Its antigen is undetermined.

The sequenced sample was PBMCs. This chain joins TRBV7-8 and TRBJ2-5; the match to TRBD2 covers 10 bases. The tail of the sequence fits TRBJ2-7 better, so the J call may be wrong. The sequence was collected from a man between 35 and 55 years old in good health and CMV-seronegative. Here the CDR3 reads CASSRELAGWNEQYF. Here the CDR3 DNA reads TGTGCCAGCAGCCGAGAACTAGCGGGATGGAACGAGCAGTACTTC.